Detailed here is one T cell receptor beta chain. This specimen belongs to a study of blood T cell repertoires in COVID-19. TCRdb keeps only in-frame clones here, not all; method: immunoSEQ multiplex PCR. There are around 620,000 clones in the sample; 85% to 90% occur only once, and around 0.3% lies in the top ten. With V trimmed by 6 bases and J by 4 bases, 5 bases remained unmatched. There are 13 residues in the CDR3. Germline V gene lookup returns CDR1 SNHLY and CDR2 FYNNEI. This rearrangement joins TRBV2 to TRBJ1-1; 7 nucleotides line up with TRBD1. Sequencing was done on a sample of peripheral blood. The source is a young woman with acute or convalescent COVID-19. The CDR3 DNA reads as TGTGCCAGCAGGGTTGGACAGGTCACTGAAGCTTTCTTT. Protein sequence: CASRVGQVTEAFF.